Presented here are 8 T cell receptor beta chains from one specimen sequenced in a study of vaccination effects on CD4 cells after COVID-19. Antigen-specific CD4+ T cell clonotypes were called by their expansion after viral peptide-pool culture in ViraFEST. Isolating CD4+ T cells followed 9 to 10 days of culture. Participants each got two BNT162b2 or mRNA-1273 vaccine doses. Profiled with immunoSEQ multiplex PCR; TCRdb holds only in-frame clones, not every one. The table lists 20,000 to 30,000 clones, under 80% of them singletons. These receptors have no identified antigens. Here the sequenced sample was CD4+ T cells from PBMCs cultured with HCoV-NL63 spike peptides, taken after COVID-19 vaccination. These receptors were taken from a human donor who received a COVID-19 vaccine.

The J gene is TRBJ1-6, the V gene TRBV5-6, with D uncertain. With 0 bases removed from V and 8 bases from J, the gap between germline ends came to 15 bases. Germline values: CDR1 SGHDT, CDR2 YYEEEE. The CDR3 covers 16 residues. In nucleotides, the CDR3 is TGTGCCAGCAGCTTGGGGCAGCGGCCCCATTATTCACCCCTCCACTTT. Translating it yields CASSLGQRPHYSPLHF. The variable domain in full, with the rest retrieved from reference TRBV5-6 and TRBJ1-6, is DAGVTQSPTHLIKTRGQQVTLRCSPKSGHDTVSWYQQALGQGPQFIFQYYEEEERQRGNFPDRFSGHQFPNYSSELNVNALLLGDSALYLCASSLGQRPHYSPLHFGNGTRLTVT.

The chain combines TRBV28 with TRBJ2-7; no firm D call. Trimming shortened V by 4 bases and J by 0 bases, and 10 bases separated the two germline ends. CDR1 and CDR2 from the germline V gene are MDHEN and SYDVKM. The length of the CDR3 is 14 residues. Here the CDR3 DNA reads TGTGCCAGCAGTTCCTTACAGATCTCCTACGAGCAGTACTTC. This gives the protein CASSSLQISYEQYF.

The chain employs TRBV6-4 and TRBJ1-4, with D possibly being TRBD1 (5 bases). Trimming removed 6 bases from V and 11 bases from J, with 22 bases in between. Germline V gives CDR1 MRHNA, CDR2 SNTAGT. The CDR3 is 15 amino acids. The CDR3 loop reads CASRGLHRTRIKLFF. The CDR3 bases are TGTGCCAGCAGGGGCCTGCACAGGACGAGAATTAAACTGTTTTTT.

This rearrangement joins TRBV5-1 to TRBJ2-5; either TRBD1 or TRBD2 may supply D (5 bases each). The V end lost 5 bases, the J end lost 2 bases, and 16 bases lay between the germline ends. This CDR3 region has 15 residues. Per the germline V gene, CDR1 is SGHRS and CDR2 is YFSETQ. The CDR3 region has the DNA TGCGCCAGCAGTAGTGGGGCGGGCCCGCAAGAGACCCAGTACTTC. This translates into CASSSGAGPQETQYF.

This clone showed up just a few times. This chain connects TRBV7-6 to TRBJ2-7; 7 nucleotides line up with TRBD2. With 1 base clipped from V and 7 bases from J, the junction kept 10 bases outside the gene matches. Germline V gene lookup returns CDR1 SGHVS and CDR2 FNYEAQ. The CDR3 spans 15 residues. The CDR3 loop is CASSLGAGEGLEQYF. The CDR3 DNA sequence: TGTGCCAGCAGCTTAGGTGCGGGAGAAGGTTTGGAGCAGTACTTC.

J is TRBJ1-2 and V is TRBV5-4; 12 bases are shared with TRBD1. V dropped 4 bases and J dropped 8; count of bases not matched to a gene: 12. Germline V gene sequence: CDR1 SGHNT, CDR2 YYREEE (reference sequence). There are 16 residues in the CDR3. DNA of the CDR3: TGTGCCAGCAGCCCATCCTGGGACAGGGGGCCTAGGGGCTACACCTTC. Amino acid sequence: CASSPSWDRGPRGYTF. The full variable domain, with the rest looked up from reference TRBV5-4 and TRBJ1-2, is ETGVTQSPTHLIKTRGQQVTLRCSSQSGHNTVSWYQQALGQGPQFIFQYYREEENGRGNFPPRFSGLQFPNYSSELNVNALELDDSALYLCASSPSWDRGPRGYTFGSGTRLTVV.

The CDR3 DNA sequence: TGTGCCAGCTCACTTACCCTGGGACAGGGATTTATGAACACTGAAGCTTTCTTT. Residues: CASSLTLGQGFMNTEAFF. This chain uses TRBV18 with TRBJ1-1, with TRBD1 matching over 9 bases. This CDR3 region has 18 residues. The trim removed 4 bases at V and 0 bases at J, leaving 12 bases unmatched. Germline values: CDR1 KGHSH, CDR2 LQKENI.

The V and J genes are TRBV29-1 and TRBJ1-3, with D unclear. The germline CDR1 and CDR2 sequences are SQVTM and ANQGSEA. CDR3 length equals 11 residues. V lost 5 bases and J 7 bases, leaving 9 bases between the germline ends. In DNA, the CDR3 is TGCAGCGTTCGACCCGGGAACACCATATATTTT. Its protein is CSVRPGNTIYF. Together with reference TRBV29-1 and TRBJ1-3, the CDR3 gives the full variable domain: SAVISQKPSRDICQRGTSLTIQCQVDSQVTMMFWYRQQPGQSLTLIATANQGSEATYESGFVIDKFPISRPNLTFSTLTVSNMSPEDSSIYLCSVRPGNTIYFGEGSWLTVV.